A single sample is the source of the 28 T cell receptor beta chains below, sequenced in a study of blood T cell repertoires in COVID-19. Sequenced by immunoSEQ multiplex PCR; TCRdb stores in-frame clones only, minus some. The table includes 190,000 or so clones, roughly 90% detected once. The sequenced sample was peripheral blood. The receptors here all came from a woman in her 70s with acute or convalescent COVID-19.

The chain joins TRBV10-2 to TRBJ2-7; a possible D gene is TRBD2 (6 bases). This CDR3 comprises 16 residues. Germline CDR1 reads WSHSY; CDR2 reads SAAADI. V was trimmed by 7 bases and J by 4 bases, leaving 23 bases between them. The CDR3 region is CASTLGWGGSAYEQYF. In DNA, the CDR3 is TGCGCCAGCACGTTAGGTTGGGGAGGTAGTGCGTACGAGCAGTACTTC.

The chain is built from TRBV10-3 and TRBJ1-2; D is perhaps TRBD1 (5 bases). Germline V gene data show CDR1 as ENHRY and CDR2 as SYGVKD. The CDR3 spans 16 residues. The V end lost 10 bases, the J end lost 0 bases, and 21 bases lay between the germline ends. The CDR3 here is CATLKVQANTNYGYTF. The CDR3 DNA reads TGTGCCACCCTTAAGGTACAGGCCAACACTAACTATGGCTACACCTTC.

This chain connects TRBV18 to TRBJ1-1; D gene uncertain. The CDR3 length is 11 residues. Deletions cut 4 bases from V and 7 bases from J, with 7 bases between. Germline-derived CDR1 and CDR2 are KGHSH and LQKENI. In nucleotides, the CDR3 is TGTGCCAGCTCACGTACTTATGAAGCTTTCTTT. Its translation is CASSRTYEAFF.

In nucleotides, the CDR3 is TGTGCCAGCAGCGGAGGAGGAGGTGCTGGATATACGCAGTATTTT. This gives the protein CASSGGGGAGYTQYF. The rearrangement links TRBV9 to TRBJ2-3; TRBD2 is a possible D gene (5 bases). V gave up 3 bases and J gave up 7 bases, with 18 bases separating them. CDR1 is SGDLS, CDR2 YYNGEE, per germline. This CDR3 contains 15 residues.

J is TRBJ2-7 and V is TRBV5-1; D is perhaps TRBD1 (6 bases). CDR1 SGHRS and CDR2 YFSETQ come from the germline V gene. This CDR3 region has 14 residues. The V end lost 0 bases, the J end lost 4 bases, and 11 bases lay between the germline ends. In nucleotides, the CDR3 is TGCGCCAGCAGCTTGGGACAGGTTCGGTACGAGCAGTACTTC. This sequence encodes CASSLGQVRYEQYF.

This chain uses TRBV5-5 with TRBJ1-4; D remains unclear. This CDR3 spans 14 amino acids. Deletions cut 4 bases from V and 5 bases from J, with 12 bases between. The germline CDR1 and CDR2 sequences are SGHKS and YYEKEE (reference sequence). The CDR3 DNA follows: TGTGCCAGCAGCCGCGACATGATAAATGAAAAACTGTTTTTT. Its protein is CASSRDMINEKLFF.

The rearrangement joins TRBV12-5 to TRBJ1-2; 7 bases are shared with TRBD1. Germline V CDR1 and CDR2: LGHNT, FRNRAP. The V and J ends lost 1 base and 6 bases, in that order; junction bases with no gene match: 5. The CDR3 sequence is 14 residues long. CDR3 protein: CASGLAGQSHGYTF. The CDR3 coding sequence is TGTGCTAGTGGTTTGGCGGGACAGTCCCATGGCTACACCTTC.

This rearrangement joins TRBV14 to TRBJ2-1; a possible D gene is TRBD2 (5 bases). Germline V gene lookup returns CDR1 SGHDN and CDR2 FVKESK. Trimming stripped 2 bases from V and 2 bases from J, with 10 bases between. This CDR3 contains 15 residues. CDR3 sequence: CASSQLADAYNEQFF. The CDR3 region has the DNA TGTGCCAGCAGCCAACTAGCTGATGCCTACAATGAGCAGTTCTTC.

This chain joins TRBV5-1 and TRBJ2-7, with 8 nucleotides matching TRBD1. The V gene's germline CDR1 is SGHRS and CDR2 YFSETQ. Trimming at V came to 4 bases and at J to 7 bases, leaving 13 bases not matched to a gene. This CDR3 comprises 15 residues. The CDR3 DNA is TGCGCCAGCAGCACAGGGACAGGAGGCTTAGGGGAGCAGTACTTC. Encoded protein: CASSTGTGGLGEQYF. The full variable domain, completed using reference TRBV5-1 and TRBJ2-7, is KAGVTQTPRYLIKTRGQQVTLSCSPISGHRSVSWYQQTPGQGLQFLFEYFSETQRNKGNFPGRFSGRQFSNSRSEMNVSTLELGDSALYLCASSTGTGGLGEQYFGPGTRLTVT.

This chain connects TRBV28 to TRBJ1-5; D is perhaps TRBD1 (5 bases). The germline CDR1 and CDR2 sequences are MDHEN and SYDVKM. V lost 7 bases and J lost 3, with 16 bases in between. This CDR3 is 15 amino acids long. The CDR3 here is CASTRDSLVNQPQHF. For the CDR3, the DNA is TGTGCCAGCACCCGTGACAGTCTGGTCAATCAGCCCCAGCATTTT.

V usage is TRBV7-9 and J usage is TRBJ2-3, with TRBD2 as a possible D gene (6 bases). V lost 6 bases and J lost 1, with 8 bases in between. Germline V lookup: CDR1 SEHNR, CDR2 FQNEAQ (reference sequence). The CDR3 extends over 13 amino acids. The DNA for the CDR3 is TGTGCCAGCAGGGGAGGTGGCACAGATACGCAGTATTTT. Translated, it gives CASRGGGTDTQYF.

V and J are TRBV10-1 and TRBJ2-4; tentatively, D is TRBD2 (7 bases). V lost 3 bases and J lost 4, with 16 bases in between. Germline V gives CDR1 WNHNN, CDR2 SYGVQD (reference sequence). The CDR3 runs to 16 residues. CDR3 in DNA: TGCGCCAGCAGTGATGACCGGGCGGGGGCTAAAAACATTCAGTACTTC. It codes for CASSDDRAGAKNIQYF.

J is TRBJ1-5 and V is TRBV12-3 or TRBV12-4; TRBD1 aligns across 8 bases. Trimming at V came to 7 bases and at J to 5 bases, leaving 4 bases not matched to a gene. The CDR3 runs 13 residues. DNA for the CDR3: TGTGCCAGCATCAGGGGGCGCGATCAGCCCCAGCATTTT. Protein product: CASIRGRDQPQHF.

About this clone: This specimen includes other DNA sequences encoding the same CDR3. The CDR3 nucleotides read TGTGCCAGCAGCCCCAGACAGGGGAGAGAAAAACTGTTTTTT. Residues: CASSPRQGREKLFF. The V and J genes are TRBV28 and TRBJ1-4; 8 bases fit TRBD1. CDR1 is MDHEN and CDR2 is SYDVKM in the germline V gene. CDR3 length: 14 amino acids. V shed 6 bases, J shed 8 bases, and the junction held 8 bases outside the gene matches.

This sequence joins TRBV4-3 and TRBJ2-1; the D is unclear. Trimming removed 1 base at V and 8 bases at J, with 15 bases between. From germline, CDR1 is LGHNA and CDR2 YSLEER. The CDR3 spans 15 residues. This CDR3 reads CASSQVYSPLDEQFF. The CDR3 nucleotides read TGCGCCAGCAGCCAAGTTTACAGCCCTTTGGATGAGCAGTTCTTC.

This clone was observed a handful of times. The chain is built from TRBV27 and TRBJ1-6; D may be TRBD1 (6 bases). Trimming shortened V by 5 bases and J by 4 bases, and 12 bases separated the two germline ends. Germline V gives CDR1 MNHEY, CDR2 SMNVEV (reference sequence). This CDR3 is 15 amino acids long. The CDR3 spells CASSLAGTYNSPLHF. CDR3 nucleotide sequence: TGTGCCAGCAGTCTAGCAGGGACATATAATTCACCCCTCCACTTT.

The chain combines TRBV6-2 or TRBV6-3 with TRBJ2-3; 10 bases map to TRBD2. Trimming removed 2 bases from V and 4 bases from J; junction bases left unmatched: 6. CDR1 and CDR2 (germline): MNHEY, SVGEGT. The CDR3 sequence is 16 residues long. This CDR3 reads CASSYPSGGAADTQYF. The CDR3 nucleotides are TGTGCCAGCAGTTACCCGAGCGGGGGGGCCGCAGATACGCAGTATTTT.

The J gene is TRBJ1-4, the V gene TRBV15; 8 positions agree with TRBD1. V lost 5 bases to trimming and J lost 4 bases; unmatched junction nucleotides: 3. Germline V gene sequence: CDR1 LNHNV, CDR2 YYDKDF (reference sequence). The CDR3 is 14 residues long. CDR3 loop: CATSRQGNNEKLFF. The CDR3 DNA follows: TGTGCCACCAGCCGACAGGGGAATAATGAAAAACTGTTTTTT.

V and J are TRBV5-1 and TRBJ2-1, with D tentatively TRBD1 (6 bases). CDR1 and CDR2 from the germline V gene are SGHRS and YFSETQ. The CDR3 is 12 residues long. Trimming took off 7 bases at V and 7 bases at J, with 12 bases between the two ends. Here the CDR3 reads CASEGGWNEQFF. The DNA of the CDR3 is TGCGCCAGCGAAGGGGGTTGGAATGAGCAGTTCTTC.

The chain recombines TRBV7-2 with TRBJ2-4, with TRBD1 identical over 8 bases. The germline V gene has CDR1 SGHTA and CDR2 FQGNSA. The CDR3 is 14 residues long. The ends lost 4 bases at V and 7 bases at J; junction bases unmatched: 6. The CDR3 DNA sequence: TGTGCCAGCAGCTCGACAGGGGTGGGGAACATTCAGTACTTC. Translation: CASSSTGVGNIQYF.

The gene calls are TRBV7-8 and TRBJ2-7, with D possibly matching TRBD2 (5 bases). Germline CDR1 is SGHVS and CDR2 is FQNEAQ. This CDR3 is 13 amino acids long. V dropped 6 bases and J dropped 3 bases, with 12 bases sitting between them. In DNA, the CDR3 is TGTGCCAGCAGTTTCAGCGGACTCTACGAGCAGTACTTC. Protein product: CASSFSGLYEQYF.

The CDR3 is CASSQTNIYTQYF. CDR3 nucleotides: TGTGCCAGCAGTCAGACTAACATTTATACGCAGTATTTT. The chain joins TRBV28 to TRBJ2-3, with a weak D call TRBD2 (5 bases). CDR3 length equals 13 residues. Trimming pared 5 bases from V and 7 bases from J, leaving 13 bases between. The germline CDR1 and CDR2 sequences are MDHEN and SYDVKM.

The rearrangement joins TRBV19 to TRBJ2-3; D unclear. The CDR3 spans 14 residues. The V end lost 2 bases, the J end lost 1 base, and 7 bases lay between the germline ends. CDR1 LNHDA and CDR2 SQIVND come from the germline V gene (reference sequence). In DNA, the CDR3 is TGTGCCAGTAGTATAATTACAGGCACAGATACGCAGTATTTT. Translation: CASSIITGTDTQYF. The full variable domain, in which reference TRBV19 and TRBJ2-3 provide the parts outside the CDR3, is DGGITQSPKYLFRKEGQNVTLSCEQNLNHDAMYWYRQDPGQGLRLIYYSQIVNDFQKGDIAEGYSVSREKKESFPLTVTSAQKNPTAFYLCASSIITGTDTQYFGPGTRLTVL.

Here the CDR3 DNA reads TGTGCCAGCTCACTCGCCCGACAGGGGTTCGATGAGCAGTTCTTC. Its translation is CASSLARQGFDEQFF. V usage is TRBV18 and J usage is TRBJ2-1, with 8 bases lining up with TRBD1. The CDR3 runs to 15 residues. With V trimmed by 4 bases and J by 8 bases, 10 bases remained unmatched. Germline V gene lookup returns CDR1 KGHSH and CDR2 LQKENI.

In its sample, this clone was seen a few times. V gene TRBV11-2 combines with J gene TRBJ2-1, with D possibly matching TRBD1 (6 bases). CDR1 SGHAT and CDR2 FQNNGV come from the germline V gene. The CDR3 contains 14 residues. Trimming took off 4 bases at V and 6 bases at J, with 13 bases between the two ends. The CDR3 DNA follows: TGTGCCAGCAGCTACGGGACACTTGGCAATGAGCAGTTCTTC. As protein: CASSYGTLGNEQFF. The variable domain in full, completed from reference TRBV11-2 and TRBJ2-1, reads EAGVAQSPRYKIIEKRQSVAFWCNPISGHATLYWYQQILGQGPKLLIQFQNNGVVDDSQLPKDRFSAERLKGVDSTLKIQPAKLEDSAVYLCASSYGTLGNEQFFGPGTRLTVL.

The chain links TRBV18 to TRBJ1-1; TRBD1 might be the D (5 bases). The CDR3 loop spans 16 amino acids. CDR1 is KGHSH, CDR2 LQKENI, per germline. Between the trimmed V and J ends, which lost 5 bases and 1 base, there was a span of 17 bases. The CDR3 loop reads CASSVGLLAGNTEAFF. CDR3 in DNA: TGTGCCAGCTCAGTGGGACTCCTGGCGGGGAACACTGAAGCTTTCTTT. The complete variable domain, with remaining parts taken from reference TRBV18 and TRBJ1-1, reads NAGVMQNPRHLVRRRGQEARLRCSPMKGHSHVYWYRQLPEEGLKFMVYLQKENIIDESGMPKERFSAEFPKEGPSILRIQQVVRGDSAAYFCASSVGLLAGNTEAFFGQGTRLTVV.

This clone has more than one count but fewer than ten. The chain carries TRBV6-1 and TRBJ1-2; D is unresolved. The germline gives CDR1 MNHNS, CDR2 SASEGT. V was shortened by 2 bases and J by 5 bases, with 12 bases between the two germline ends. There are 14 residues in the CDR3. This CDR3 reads CASSEYRGGYGYTF. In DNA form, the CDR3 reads TGTGCCAGCAGTGAATACCGGGGTGGGTATGGCTACACCTTC.

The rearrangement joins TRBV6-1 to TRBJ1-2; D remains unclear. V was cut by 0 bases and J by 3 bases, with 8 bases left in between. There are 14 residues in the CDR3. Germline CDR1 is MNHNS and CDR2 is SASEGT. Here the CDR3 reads CASSEASGDYGYTF. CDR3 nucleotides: TGTGCCAGCAGTGAAGCTAGCGGGGACTATGGCTACACCTTC.